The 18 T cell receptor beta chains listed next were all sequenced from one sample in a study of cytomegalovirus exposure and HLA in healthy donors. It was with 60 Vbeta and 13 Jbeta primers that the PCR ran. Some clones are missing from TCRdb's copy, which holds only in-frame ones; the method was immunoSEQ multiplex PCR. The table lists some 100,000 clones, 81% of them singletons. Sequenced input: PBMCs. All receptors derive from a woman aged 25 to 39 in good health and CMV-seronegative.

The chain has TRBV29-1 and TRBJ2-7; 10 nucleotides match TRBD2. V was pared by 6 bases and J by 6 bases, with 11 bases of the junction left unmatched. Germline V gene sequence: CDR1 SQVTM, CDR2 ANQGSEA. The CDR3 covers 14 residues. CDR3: CSVQASGGVGEQYF. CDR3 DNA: TGCAGCGTACAGGCTAGCGGGGGTGTCGGCGAGCAGTACTTC.

CDR3 sequence: CASQEAGDTGELFF. The CDR3 nucleotides read TGTGCCAGTCAGGAGGCAGGGGACACCGGGGAGCTGTTTTTT. V usage is TRBV2 and J usage is TRBJ2-2, with a possible D match to TRBD1 (6 bases). V lost 9 bases to trimming and J lost 3 bases, with 14 bases between them. CDR3 size: 14 residues. Per the germline V gene, CDR1 is SNHLY and CDR2 is FYNNEI.

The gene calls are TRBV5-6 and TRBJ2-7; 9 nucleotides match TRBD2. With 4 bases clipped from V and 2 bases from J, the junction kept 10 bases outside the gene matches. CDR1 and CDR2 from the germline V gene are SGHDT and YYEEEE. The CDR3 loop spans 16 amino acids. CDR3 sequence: CASSGTSGSLTYEQYF. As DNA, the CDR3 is TGTGCCAGCAGCGGTACTAGCGGGTCCCTGACCTACGAGCAGTACTTC.

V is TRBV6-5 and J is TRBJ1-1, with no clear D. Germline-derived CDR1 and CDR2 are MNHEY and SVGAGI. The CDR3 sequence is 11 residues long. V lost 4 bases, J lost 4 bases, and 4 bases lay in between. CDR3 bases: TGTGCCAGCAGTTCTTCCACTGAAGCTTTCTTT. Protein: CASSSSTEAFF.

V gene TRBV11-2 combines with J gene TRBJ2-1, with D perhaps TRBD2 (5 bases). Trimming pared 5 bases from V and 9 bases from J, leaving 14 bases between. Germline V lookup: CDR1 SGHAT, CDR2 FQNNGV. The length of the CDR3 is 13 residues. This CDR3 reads CASSQRSAGEQFF. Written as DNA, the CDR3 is TGTGCCAGCAGCCAACGTAGCGCCGGTGAGCAGTTCTTC.

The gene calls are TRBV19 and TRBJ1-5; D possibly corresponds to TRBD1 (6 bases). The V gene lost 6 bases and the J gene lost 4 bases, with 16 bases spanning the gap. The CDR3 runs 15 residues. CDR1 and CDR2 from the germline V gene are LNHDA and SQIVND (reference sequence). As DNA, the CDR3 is TGTGCCAGTAGAGAAGACAGGACCTTAAATCAGCCCCAGCATTTT. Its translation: CASREDRTLNQPQHF.

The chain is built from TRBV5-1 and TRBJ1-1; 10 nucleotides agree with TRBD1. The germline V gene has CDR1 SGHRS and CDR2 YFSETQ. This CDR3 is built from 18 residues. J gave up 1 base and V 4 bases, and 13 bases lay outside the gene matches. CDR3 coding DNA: TGCGCCAGCAGCCCAGCGACAGGGGGCTCGTTTACGAACACTGAAGCTTTCTTT. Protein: CASSPATGGSFTNTEAFF.

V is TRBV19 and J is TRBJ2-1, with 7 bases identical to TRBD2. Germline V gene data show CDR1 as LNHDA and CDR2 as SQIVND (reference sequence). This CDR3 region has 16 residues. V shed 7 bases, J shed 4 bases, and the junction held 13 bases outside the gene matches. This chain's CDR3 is CASNPVGGIPYNEQFF. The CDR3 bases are TGTGCCAGTAACCCGGTGGGGGGGATCCCATACAATGAGCAGTTCTTC.

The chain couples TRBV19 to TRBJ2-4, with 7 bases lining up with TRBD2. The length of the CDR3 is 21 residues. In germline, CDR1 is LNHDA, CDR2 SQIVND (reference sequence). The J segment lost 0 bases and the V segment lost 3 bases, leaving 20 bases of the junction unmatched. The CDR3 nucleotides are TGTGCCAGTAGTATGTTTCCTAGCGGAGCGGTGGCAGAGCTAGCCAAAAACATTCAGTACTTC. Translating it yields CASSMFPSGAVAELAKNIQYF.

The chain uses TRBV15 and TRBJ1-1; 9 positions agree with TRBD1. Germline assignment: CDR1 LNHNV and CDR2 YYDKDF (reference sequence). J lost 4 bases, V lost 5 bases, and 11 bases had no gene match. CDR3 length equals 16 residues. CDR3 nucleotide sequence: TGTGCCACCAGCCCTGGGACAGGGAGGTTAGTCACTGAAGCTTTCTTT. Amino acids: CATSPGTGRLVTEAFF.

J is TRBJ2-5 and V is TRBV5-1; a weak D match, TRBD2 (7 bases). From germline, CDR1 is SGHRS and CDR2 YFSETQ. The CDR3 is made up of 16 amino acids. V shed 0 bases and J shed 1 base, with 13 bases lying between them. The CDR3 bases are TGCGCCAGCAGCTTGGGCGGGGGACACTTCCAAGAGACCCAGTACTTC. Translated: CASSLGGGHFQETQYF.

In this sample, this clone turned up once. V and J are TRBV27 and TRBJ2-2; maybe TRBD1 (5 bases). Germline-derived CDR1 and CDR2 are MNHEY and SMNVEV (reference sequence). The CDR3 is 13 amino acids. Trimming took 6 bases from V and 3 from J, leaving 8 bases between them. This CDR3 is CASRRRDTGELFF. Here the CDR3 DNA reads TGTGCCAGCAGACGCAGGGACACCGGGGAGCTGTTTTTT.

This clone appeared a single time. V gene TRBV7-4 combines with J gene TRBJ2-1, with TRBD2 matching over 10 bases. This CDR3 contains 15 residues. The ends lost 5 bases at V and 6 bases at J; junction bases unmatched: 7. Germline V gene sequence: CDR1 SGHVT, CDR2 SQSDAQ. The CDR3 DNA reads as TGTGCCAGCAGCCCGGGACTAGCGCTAGGCAATGAGCAGTTCTTC. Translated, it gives CASSPGLALGNEQFF.

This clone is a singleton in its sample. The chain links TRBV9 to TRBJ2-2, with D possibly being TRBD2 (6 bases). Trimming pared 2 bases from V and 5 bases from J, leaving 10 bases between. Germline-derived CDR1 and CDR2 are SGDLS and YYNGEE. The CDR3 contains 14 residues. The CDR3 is CASSVSGGTGELFF. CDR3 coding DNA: TGTGCCAGCAGCGTTAGCGGAGGAACCGGGGAGCTGTTTTTT. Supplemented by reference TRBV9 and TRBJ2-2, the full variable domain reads DSGVTQTPKHLITATGQRVTLRCSPRSGDLSVYWYQQSLDQGLQFLIQYYNGEERAKGNILERFSAQQFPDLHSELNLSSLELGDSALYFCASSVSGGTGELFFGEGSRLTVL.

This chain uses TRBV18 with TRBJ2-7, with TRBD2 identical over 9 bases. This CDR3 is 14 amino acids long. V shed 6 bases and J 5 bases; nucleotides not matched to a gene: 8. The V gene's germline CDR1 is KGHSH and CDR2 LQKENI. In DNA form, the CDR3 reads TGTGCCAGCTCCCCCGGGACTAGCTTACACGAGCAGTACTTC. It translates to CASSPGTSLHEQYF. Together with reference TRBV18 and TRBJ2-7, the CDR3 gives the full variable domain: NAGVMQNPRHLVRRRGQEARLRCSPMKGHSHVYWYRQLPEEGLKFMVYLQKENIIDESGMPKERFSAEFPKEGPSILRIQQVVRGDSAAYFCASSPGTSLHEQYFGPGTRLTVT.

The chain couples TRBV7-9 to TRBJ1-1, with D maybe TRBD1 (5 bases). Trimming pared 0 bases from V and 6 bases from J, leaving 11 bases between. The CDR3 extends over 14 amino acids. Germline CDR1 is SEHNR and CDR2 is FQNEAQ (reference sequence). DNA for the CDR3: TGTGCCAGCAGCTTAGCTGCCAGGGATGCTGAAGCTTTCTTT. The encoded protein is CASSLAARDAEAFF.

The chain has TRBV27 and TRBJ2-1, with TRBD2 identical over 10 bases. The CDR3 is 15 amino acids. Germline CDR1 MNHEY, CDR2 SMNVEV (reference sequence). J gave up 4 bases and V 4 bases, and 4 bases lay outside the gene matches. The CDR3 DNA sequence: TGTGCCAGCAGTTCTAGCGGGAGTACTTACAATGAGCAGTTCTTC. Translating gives CASSSSGSTYNEQFF.

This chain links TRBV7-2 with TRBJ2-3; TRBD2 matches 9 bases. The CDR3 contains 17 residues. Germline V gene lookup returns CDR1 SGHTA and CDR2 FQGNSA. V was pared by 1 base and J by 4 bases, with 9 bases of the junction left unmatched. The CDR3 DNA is TGTGCCAGCAGCTTAGTCTCTCTCGCGGGAGGGGCAGATACGCAGTATTTT. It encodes CASSLVSLAGGADTQYF.